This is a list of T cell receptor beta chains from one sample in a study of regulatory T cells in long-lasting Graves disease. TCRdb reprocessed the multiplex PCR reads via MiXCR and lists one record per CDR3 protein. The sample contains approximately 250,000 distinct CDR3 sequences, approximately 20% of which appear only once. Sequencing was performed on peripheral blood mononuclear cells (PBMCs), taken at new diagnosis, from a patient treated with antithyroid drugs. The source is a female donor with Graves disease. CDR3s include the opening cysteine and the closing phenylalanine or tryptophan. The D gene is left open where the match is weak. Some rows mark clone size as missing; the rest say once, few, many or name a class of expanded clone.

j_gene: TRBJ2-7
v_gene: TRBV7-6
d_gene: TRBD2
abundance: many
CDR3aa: CASSLKPSTSGGTYEQYF
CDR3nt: TGTGCCAGCAGCTTAAAACCATCCACTAGCGGGGGGACCTACGAGCAGTACTTC

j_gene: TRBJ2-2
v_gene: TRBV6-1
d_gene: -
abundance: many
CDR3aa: CASSEGRQEAGELFF
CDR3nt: TGTGCCAGCAGTGAAGGTCGACAAGAGGCCGGGGAGCTGTTTTTT

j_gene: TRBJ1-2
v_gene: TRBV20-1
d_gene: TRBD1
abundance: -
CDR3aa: CSAAGTGGFYGYTF
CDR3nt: TGCAGTGCTGCCGGGACAGGGGGTTTCTATGGCTACACCTTC

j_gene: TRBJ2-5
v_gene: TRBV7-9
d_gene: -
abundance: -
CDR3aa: CASSLGLGGETQYF
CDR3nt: TGTGCCAGCAGCTTAGGACTAGGGGGGGAGACCCAGTACTTC

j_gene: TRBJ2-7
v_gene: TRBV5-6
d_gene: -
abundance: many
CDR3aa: CASNNRVVYEQYF
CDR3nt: TGTGCCAGCAACAACAGGGTGGTCTACGAGCAGTACTTC

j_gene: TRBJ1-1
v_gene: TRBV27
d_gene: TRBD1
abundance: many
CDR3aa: CASSSRDRGVAFF
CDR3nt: TGTGCCAGCAGCTCCCGGGACAGGGGTGTAGCTTTCTTT

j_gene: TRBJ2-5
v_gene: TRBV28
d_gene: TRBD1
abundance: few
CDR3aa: CASSNGGQGAGETQYF
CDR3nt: TGTGCCAGCAGTAACGGCGGACAGGGGGCAGGGGAGACCCAGTACTTC

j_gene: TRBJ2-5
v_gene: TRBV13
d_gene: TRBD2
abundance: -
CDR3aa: CASSPPPSGGPQETQYF
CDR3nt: TGTGCCAGCAGCCCCCCGCCCAGCGGGGGCCCCCAAGAGACCCAGTACTTC

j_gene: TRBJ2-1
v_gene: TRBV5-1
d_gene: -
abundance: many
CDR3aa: CASSLAGQELGHEQFF
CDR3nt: TGCGCCAGCAGCTTGGCCGGGCAGGAGCTGGGGCATGAGCAGTTCTTC

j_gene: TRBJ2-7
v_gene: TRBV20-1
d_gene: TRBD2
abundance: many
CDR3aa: CSARVPSGLGGDYEQYF
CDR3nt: TGCAGTGCTAGAGTACCGAGCGGACTGGGGGGGGACTACGAGCAGTACTTC

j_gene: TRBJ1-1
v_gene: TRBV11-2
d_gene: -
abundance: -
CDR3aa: CASSFTTRDTEAFF
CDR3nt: TGTGCCAGCAGCTTCACGACACGGGACACTGAAGCTTTCTTT

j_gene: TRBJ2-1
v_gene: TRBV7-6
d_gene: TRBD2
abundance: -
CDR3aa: CASTLGGSINNEQFF
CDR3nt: TGTGCCAGCACCTTGGGCGGGAGCATCAACAATGAGCAGTTCTTC

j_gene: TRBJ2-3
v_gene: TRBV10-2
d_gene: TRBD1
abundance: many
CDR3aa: CASEDRGTDTQYF
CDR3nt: TGCGCCAGCGAGGACAGGGGCACAGATACGCAGTATTTT

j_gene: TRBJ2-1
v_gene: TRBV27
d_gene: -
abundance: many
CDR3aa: CASSLDPYYNEQFF
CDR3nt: TGTGCCAGCAGTTTGGACCCGTACTACAATGAGCAGTTCTTC

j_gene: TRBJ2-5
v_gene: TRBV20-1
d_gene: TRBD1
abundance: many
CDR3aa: CSATPGQIQETQYF
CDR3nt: TGCAGTGCCACGCCGGGACAGATCCAAGAGACCCAGTACTTC

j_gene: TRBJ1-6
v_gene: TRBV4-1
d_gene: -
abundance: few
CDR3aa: CASSQDNLWDSPLHF
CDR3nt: TGCGCCAGCAGCCAAGACAATCTTTGGGATTCACCCCTCCACTTT

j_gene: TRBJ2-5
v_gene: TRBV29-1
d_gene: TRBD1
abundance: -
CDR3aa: CSLSAGGRSETQYF
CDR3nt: TGCAGCTTATCGGCAGGGGGCCGGTCGGAGACCCAGTACTTC

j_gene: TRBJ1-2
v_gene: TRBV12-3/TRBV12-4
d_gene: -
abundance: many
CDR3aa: CASSMGPAGGYTF
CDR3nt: TGTGCCAGCAGTATGGGACCGGCGGGCGGCTACACCTTC

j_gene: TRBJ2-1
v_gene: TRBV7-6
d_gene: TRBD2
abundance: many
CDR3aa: CASSSTGTSANNEQFF
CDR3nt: TGTGCCAGCAGCTCCACCGGGACTAGCGCAAACAATGAGCAGTTCTTC

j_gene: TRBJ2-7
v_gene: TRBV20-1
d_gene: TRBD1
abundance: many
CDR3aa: CSARDLEQGASYEQYF
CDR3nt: TGCAGTGCTAGAGATCTGGAACAGGGGGCCAGCTACGAGCAGTACTTC

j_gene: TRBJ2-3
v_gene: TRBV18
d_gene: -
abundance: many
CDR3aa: CASSRRQNSDTQYF
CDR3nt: TGTGCCAGCTCGCGCCGCCAGAACTCAGATACGCAGTATTTT

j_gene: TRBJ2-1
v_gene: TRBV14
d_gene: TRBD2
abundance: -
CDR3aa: CASSQDHRRRLAEHYNEQFF
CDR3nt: TGTGCCAGCAGCCAAGATCACAGAAGGAGACTAGCGGAACACTACAATGAGCAGTTCTTC

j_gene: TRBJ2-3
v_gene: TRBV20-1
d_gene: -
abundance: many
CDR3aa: CSASTGPSFTDTQYF
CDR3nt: TGCAGTGCTAGTACAGGTCCGAGTTTCACAGATACGCAGTATTTT

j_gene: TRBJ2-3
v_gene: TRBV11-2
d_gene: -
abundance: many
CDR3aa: CASSLIPTDTQYF
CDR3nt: TGTGCCAGCAGCTTAATTCCCACAGATACGCAGTATTTT

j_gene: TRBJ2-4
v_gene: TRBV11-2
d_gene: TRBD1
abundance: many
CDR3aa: CASSPRTGLAKNIQYF
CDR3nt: TGTGCCAGCAGCCCGAGGACAGGGCTAGCCAAAAACATTCAGTACTTC

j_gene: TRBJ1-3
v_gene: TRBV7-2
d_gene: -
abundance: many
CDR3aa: CASSLGILSGNTIYF
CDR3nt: TGTGCCAGCAGCTTAGGCATCTTATCTGGAAACACCATATATTTT

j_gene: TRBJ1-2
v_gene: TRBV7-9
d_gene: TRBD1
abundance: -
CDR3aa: CASSLAGQGLYGYTF
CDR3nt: TGTGCCAGCAGCTTAGCGGGACAGGGCCTCTATGGCTACACCTTC

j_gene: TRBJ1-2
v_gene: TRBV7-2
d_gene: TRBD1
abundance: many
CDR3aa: CASSPTGANYGYTF
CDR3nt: TGTGCCAGCAGCCCCACAGGGGCTAACTATGGCTACACCTTC

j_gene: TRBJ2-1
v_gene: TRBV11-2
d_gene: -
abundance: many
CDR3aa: CASSSESWMQFF
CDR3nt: TGTGCCAGCAGCTCGGAATCCTGGATGCAGTTCTTC

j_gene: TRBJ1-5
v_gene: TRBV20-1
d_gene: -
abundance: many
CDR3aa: CSASAPGGRSNQPQHF
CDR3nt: TGCAGTGCTAGCGCTCCGGGGGGGAGGAGCAATCAGCCCCAGCATTTT

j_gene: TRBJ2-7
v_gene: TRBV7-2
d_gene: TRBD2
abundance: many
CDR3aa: CASSFEVTSGIYEQYF
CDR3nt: TGTGCCAGCAGCTTCGAAGTAACGAGCGGGATCTACGAGCAGTACTTC

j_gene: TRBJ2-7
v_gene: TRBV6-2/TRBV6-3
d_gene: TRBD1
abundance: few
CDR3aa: CASSEWDRGYEQYF
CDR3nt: TGTGCCAGCAGTGAATGGGACAGGGGCTACGAGCAGTACTTC

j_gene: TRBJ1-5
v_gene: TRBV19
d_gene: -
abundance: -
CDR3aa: CASSFLGVRQPQHF
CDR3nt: TGTGCCAGTAGTTTCCTGGGGGTTCGGCAGCCCCAGCATTTT

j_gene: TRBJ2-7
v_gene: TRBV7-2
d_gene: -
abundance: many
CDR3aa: CASSLAGTETYEQYF
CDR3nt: TGTGCCAGCAGCTTAGCCGGGACGGAGACCTACGAGCAGTACTTC

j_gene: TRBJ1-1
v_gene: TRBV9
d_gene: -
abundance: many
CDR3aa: CASSVKSRPSKGTEAFF
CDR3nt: TGTGCCAGCAGCGTAAAGTCCAGGCCCTCCAAGGGGACTGAAGCTTTCTTT

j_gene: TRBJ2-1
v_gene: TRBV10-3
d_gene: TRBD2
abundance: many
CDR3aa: CAISGGSGSSYNEQFF
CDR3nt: TGTGCCATCAGTGGGGGGAGCGGGAGCTCCTACAATGAGCAGTTCTTC

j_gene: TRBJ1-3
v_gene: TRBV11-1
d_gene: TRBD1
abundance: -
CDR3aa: CASSPGTGDGNTIYF
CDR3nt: TGTGCCAGCAGCCCCGGGACAGGGGACGGGAACACCATATATTTT

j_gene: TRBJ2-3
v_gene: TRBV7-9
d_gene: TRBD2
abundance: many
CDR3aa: CASSSTSGRYTDTQYF
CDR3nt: TGTGCCAGCAGCTCGACTAGCGGGAGATACACAGATACGCAGTATTTT

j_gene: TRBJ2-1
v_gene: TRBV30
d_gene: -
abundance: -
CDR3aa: CAWDQYNEQFF
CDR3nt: TGTGCCTGGGATCAGTACAATGAGCAGTTCTTC

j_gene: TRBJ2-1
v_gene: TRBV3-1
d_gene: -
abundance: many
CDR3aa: CASRSDVDNEQFF
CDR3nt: TGTGCCAGCAGATCCGACGTTGACAATGAGCAGTTCTTC

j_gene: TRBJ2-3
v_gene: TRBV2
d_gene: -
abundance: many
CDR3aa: CASSGSQTDTQYF
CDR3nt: TGTGCCAGCAGCGGTTCCCAAACAGATACGCAGTATTTT

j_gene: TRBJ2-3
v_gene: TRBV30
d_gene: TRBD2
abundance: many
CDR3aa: CAASMAGGPDTQYF
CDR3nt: TGTGCCGCATCGATGGCGGGAGGCCCAGATACGCAGTATTTT

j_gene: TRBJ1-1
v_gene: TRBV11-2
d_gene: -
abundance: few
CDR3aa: CASSLRGANGEAFF
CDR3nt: TGTGCCAGCAGCTTAAGGGGGGCCAACGGTGAAGCTTTCTTT

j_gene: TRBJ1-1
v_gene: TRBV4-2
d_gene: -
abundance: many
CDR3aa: CASSQGEGPNTEAFF
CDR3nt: TGTGCCAGCAGCCAAGGGGAGGGGCCGAACACTGAAGCTTTCTTT

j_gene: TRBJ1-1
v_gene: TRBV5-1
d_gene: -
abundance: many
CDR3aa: CASSLGGATNTEAFF
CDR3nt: TGCGCCAGCAGCTTGGGGGGCGCTACGAACACTGAAGCTTTCTTT

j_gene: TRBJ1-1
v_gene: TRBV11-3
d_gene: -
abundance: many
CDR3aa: CASSLFFNTEAFF
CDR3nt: TGTGCCAGCAGCTTATTCTTTAACACTGAAGCTTTCTTT

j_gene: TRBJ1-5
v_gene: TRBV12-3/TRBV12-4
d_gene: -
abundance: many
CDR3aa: CASSLAPQRQQPQHF
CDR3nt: TGTGCCAGCAGTTTAGCGCCACAACGTCAACAGCCCCAGCATTTT